This T cell receptor (beta chain) was sequenced for a study of shared clonotypes between healthy human individuals. Study information: Three plates were used per donor for CD4 naive, three for CD4 memory, two for CD8 naive and one for CD8 memory.

The study, taken as a whole, reports: For naive CD4 cells, roughly 5% of clonotypes were shared across a few donors.

Concerning this clone itself: Its cognate antigen is unknown.

Original handling: With immunoSEQ giving junction-only sequences and no quality scores, filtering differed. Assay used: immunoSEQ multiplex PCR; TCRdb lists only in-frame clones, some missing. The V and J calls and clone size come from that table; D and trimming were worked out from the DNA. Of about 980,000 clones listed, around three quarters were seen once; the top ten hold roughly 1.5%. In germline, CDR1 is SGHRS, CDR2 YFSETQ. V lost 0 bases to trimming and J lost 3 bases; unmatched junction nucleotides: 5. The CDR3 runs to 16 residues. The investigators split CD4+ cells into a CD45RA+ naive subset and a CD45RA-negative memory subset.

The sequencing input was memory CD4+ T cells sorted from blood. The subset was: CD45RA-negative fraction. The origin of this receptor is a man in his late teens or twenties in good health. The chain carries TRBV5-1 and TRBJ2-2; 7 nucleotides match TRBD2. DNA for the CDR3: TGCGCCAGCAGCTTGGATAATAGCGGGCACACCGGGGAGCTGTTTTTT. It codes for CASSLDNSGHTGELFF. Full variable domain (missing parts from reference TRBV5-1 and TRBJ2-2): KAGVTQTPRYLIKTRGQQVTLSCSPISGHRSVSWYQQTPGQGLQFLFEYFSETQRNKGNFPGRFSGRQFSNSRSEMNVSTLELGDSALYLCASSLDNSGHTGELFFGEGSRLTVL.